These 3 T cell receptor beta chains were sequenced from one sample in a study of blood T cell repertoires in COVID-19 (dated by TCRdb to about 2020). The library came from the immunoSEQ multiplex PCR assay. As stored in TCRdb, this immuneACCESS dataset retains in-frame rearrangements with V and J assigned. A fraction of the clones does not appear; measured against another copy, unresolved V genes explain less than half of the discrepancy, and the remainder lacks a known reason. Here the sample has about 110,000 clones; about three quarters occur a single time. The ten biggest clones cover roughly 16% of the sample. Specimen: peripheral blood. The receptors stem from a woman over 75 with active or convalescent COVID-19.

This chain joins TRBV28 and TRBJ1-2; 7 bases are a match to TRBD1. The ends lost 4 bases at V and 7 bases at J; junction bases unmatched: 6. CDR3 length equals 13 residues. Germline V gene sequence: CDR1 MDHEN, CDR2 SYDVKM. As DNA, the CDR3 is TGTGCCAGCAGTTATCCCGGGACAGTTGGCTACACCTTC. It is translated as CASSYPGTVGYTF.

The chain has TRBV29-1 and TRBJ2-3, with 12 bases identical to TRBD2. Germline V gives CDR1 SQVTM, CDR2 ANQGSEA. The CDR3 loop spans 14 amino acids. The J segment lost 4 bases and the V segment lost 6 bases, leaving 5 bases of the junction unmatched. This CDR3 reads CSVGTSGLSDTQYF. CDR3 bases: TGCAGCGTCGGGACTAGCGGGTTATCAGATACGCAGTATTTT.

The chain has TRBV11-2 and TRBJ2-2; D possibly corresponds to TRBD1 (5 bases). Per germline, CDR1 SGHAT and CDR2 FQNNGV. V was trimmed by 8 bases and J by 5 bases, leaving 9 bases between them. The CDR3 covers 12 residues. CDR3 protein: CASSPGTGELFF. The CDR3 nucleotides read TGTGCCAGCTCCCCAGGGACCGGGGAGCTGTTTTTT.